A single sample gave rise to the 23 T cell receptor beta chains below, sequenced in a study of T cell clonality in common variable immunodeficiency (dated by TCRdb to about 2015). The protocol used for the library was the immunoSEQ multiplex PCR assay. TCRdb's version of the immuneACCESS table is confined to in-frame rearrangements and falls short of the full clone set. An unresolved V gene accounts for under half of the shortfall where checked; the remainder is of unknown origin. The sample has roughly 79,000 clones on record, with no singletons. The ten largest make up 0.8% of the sample. Sequenced: peripheral blood mononuclear cells. These receptors originate from a person aged 18 to 70 in good health.

The table lists this clone with many counts. The CDR3 bases that were read are TGTGCCAGCTCTTGGGACAGGAACACTGAA. Translated, it gives CASSWDRNTE. The whole CDR3 region reads CASSWDRNTEAFF. The chain recombines TRBV18 with TRBJ1-1; 7 bases align to TRBD1. The read ends 3 residues shy of where the CDR3 ends; the end is completed using the germline J gene. V gave up 6 bases and J gave up 1 base; unmatched junction bases: 2. Germline V lookup: CDR1 KGHSH, CDR2 LQKENI. There are 13 residues in the CDR3.

This clone has ten or more counts. The read finishes 3 residues shy of the CDR3 end, and the germline J gene is used to complete it. The rearrangement uses TRBV7-6 and TRBJ1-6; 7 bases fit TRBD1. The junction had 3 bases not matched to a gene; V was cut back by 1 base and J by 6 bases. Germline assignment: CDR1 SGHVS and CDR2 FNYEAQ. The length of the CDR3 is 15 residues. This CDR3 is CASSLGQGRNSPLHF. The part of the CDR3 DNA that was read is TGTGCCAGCAGCTTAGGACAGGGACGTAATTCACCC.

As regards this clone: The sequence runs out 3 residues before the end of the CDR3; the remainder is reconstructed from the germline J gene. V gene TRBV7-8 combines with J gene TRBJ1-5, with 7 bases identical to TRBD1. The trim removed 1 base at V and 9 bases at J, leaving 15 bases unmatched. Germline assignment: CDR1 SGHVS and CDR2 FQNEAQ. The CDR3 is 17 amino acids. The sequenced part of the CDR3 DNA is TGTGCCAGCAGCTTAGGCCTCGCTGGGACAGCGCGTCGGCCC. Translating it yields CASSLGLAGTARRP. The full-length CDR3 reads as CASSLGLAGTARRPQHF. The whole variable domain, remainder taken from reference TRBV7-8 and TRBJ1-5, is GAGVSQSPRYKVAKRGQDVALRCDPISGHVSLFWYQQALGQGPEFLTYFQNEAQLDKSGLPSDRFFAERPEGSVSTLKIQRTQQEDSAVYLCASSLGLAGTARRPQHFGDGTRLSIL.

The table lists this clone with many counts. The read terminates 3 residues before the CDR3 end, so the remaining end is supplied by the germline J gene. The V gene is TRBV29-1, the J gene TRBJ2-3, with TRBD1 matching over 11 bases. The V and J ends lost 4 bases and 4 bases, in that order; junction bases with no gene match: 7. CDR1 and CDR2 (germline): SQVTM, ANQGSEA. This CDR3 is 15 amino acids long. The CDR3 is CSVANGQGASDTQYF. The sequenced CDR3 bases are TGCAGCGTTGCCAACGGACAGGGGGCGTCAGATACG.

Points on this clone: The read ends 3 residues shy of where the CDR3 ends; the end is completed using the germline J gene. The V and J genes are TRBV20-1 and TRBJ2-7, with TRBD1 matching 8 bases. This CDR3 spans 12 amino acids. Trimming removed 3 bases from V and 4 bases from J; junction bases left unmatched: 2. Germline values: CDR1 DFQATT, CDR2 SNEGSKA (reference sequence). The CDR3 loop reads CSARGTGYEQYF. CDR3 bases read: TGCAGTGCTAGGGGGACAGGTTACGAG.

Ten or more counts support this clone. From the germline J gene comes the end of the CDR3, since the read stops 3 residues before it. V usage is TRBV12-5 and J usage is TRBJ1-2; possible D gene TRBD1, 5 bases. Germline assignment: CDR1 LGHNT and CDR2 FRNRAP. The V gene lost 1 base and the J gene lost 4 bases, with 16 bases spanning the gap. CDR3 length: 16 amino acids. The CDR3 loop reads CASGLDLLGDSYGYTF. CDR3 DNA (partial): TGTGCTAGTGGTTTGGACCTTTTGGGGGACTCCTATGGC. The variable domain in full, completed from reference TRBV12-5 and TRBJ1-2, reads DARVTQTPRHKVTEMGQEVTMRCQPILGHNTVFWYRQTMMQGLELLAYFRNRAPLDDSGMPKDRFSAEMPDATLATLKIQPSEPRDSAVYFCASGLDLLGDSYGYTFGSGTRLTVV.

This clone was seen many times. From the germline J gene comes the end of the CDR3, since the read stops 3 residues before it. This sequence joins TRBV7-2 and TRBJ2-7; no reliable D call. The V gene's germline CDR1 is SGHTA and CDR2 FQGNSA. The CDR3 is made up of 14 amino acids. V was clipped by 1 base and J by 2 bases, with 9 bases between them. The covered CDR3 bases are TGTGCCAGCAGCTTAGATCCAGGAGCCTACGAG. Its protein product is CASSLDPGAYE. The complete CDR3 reads CASSLDPGAYEQYF.

This clone turned up a few times. The CDR3 extends 3 residues past the end of the read, so its final part is completed from the germline J gene. The rearrangement uses TRBV18 and TRBJ1-1, with no clear D. CDR3 length: 14 amino acids. CDR1 and CDR2 from the germline V gene are KGHSH and LQKENI. The V gene lost 6 bases and the J gene lost 1 base, with 12 bases spanning the gap. The sequenced part of the CDR3 DNA is TGTGCCAGCTCGCCGCAGAGATCGAACACTGAA. Its protein is CASSPQRSNTE. The entire CDR3 is CASSPQRSNTEAFF.

In this sample, this clone turned up a few times. Sequencing ends 3 residues short of the CDR3 end; the germline J gene provides the rest. The chain couples TRBV19 to TRBJ1-1; D not certain. Trimming pared 3 bases from V and 1 base from J, leaving 15 bases between. CDR3 length: 16 amino acids. In germline, CDR1 is LNHDA, CDR2 SQIVND (reference sequence). CDR3 in amino acids: CASSMRRRASNTEAFF. The sequenced part of the CDR3 DNA is TGTGCCAGTAGTATGAGGAGGAGGGCCTCGAACACTGAA.

This clone was found many times. The CDR3 end falls 3 residues outside the read, so it is completed with the germline J gene. V and J are TRBV30 and TRBJ1-1, with D tentatively TRBD1 (5 bases). Germline V gene lookup returns CDR1 GTSNPN and CDR2 SVGIG (reference sequence). V lost 0 bases and J 1 base, leaving 9 bases between the germline ends. This CDR3 spans 14 amino acids. The DNA read from the CDR3 is TGTGCCTGGAGTGTACGGGGGGGGAACACTGAA. Translation gives CAWSVRGGNTE. The full CDR3 is CAWSVRGGNTEAFF.

Only a few counts were recorded for this clone. The read stops 3 residues short of the end of the CDR3; the missing end is completed from the germline J gene. This rearrangement joins TRBV7-2 to TRBJ2-5; 10 positions match TRBD2. CDR1 and CDR2 from the germline V gene are SGHTA and FQGNSA. This CDR3 has 15 amino acids. The V gene end was trimmed by 1 base and the J gene end by 7 bases; junction bases not matched to a gene: 6. CDR3 sequence: CASSLGAGGPGTQYF. The DNA read from the CDR3 is TGTGCCAGCAGCTTAGGAGCGGGAGGGCCGGGGACC.

In its sample, this clone was seen many times. The read is 3 residues too short to cover the CDR3 end, so that end is filled in from the germline J gene. The rearrangement links TRBV29-1 to TRBJ1-1, with D possibly being TRBD1 (5 bases). Germline CDR1 is SQVTM and CDR2 is ANQGSEA. Trimming shortened V by 2 bases and J by 4 bases, and 11 bases separated the two germline ends. The CDR3 is 13 residues long. CDR3 DNA (partial): TGCAGCGTTGAATTCAGGGTTGGCACTGAA. Encoded protein: CSVEFRVGTE. The whole CDR3 sequence reads CSVEFRVGTEAFF.

At least ten counts were recorded for this clone. With the read ending 3 residues before the CDR3 end, the germline J gene is used to fill in that end. The chain combines TRBV19 with TRBJ2-5; possibly TRBD1 for D (6 bases). The CDR3 totals 14 residues. V shed 5 bases and J shed 5 bases, with 15 bases lying between them. Germline V gives CDR1 LNHDA, CDR2 SQIVND (reference sequence). CDR3 loop: CASSEQGGSETQYF. The CDR3 bases that were read are TGTGCCAGTAGTGAACAGGGTGGATCGGAGACC.

This clone was detected ten times or more. The sequence runs out 3 residues before the end of the CDR3; the remainder is reconstructed from the germline J gene. The chain recombines TRBV28 with TRBJ2-7; TRBD2 matches at 7 bases. The germline V gene has CDR1 MDHEN and CDR2 SYDVKM. V lost 7 bases and J lost 2; bases outside the gene matches: 8. CDR3 size: 14 residues. The CDR3 protein is CASIRLAPTYEQYF. The sequenced CDR3 bases are TGTGCCAGCATAAGACTAGCCCCTACCTACGAG.

This clone was detected many times. The CDR3 end lies 3 residues beyond the end of the read and is filled in from the germline J gene. The chain uses TRBV10-3 and TRBJ1-6; 11 bases line up with TRBD1. Trimming removed 5 bases from V and 10 bases from J; junction bases left unmatched: 4. CDR3 length equals 14 residues. Germline V gene data show CDR1 as ENHRY and CDR2 as SYGVKD. The DNA read from the CDR3 is TGTGCCATCAGTTCGGACAGGGGGCACTCACCC. Its protein is CAISSDRGHSP. The entire CDR3 protein is CAISSDRGHSPLHF.

This clone was counted many times. At one end, the junction sequence differs from germline, possibly due to a read error. The read falls 3 residues short of the CDR3 end, and the missing part is taken from the germline J gene. The V gene is TRBV6-7, the J gene TRBJ2-4; unclear D gene. TRBV6-7 is given ORF status, its function remaining uncertain. This CDR3 spans 15 amino acids. CDR3 bases read: TGTGCCAGCAGCTACTCTACACCGTGGCCTGGCATT. Translation gives CASSYSTPWPGI. The entire CDR3 reads CASSYSTPWPGIQYF.

The sequenced part of the CDR3 DNA is TGTGCCAGCATGACAGGGGCCTACGAC. It specifies CASMTGAYD. The whole CDR3 sequence is CASMTGAYDYTF. The chain links TRBV7-9 to TRBJ1-2, with TRBD1 identical over 8 bases. The read ends 3 residues shy of where the CDR3 ends; the end is completed using the germline J gene. The CDR3 totals 12 residues. Germline V gene lookup returns CDR1 SEHNR and CDR2 FQNEAQ (reference sequence).

At least ten counts were recorded for this clone. The CDR3 is cut off 3 residues early in the read; its end comes from the germline J gene. The J gene is TRBJ2-3, the V gene TRBV30; 10 bases align to TRBD2. There are 14 residues in the CDR3. Germline CDR1 GTSNPN, CDR2 SVGIG (reference sequence). Losses at the gene ends were 4 bases for V and 2 bases for J; bases not matched to a gene: 3. The CDR3 loop reads CAWTSGSSTDTQYF. Incomplete CDR3 DNA: TGTGCCTGGACTAGCGGGAGTTCCACAGATACG.

This clone was recorded at least ten times. The read ends 3 residues early relative to the CDR3; the germline J gene fills the gap. The chain is built from TRBV28 and TRBJ2-7; TRBD1 matches at 9 bases. The V segment lost 3 bases and the J segment 3 bases; nucleotides outside the gene matches: 12. The CDR3 loop spans 17 amino acids. Looked up from germline, CDR1 is MDHEN and CDR2 is SYDVKM. CDR3 amino acids: CASSLRGQGKNLYEQYF. CDR3 DNA, as far as it was read: TGTGCCAGCAGTTTGAGAGGACAGGGGAAGAACCTCTACGAG.

This clone was detected only a few times. The CDR3 is cut off 3 residues early in the read; its end comes from the germline J gene. The chain uses TRBV2 and TRBJ2-1; 15 bases line up with TRBD2. Trimming removed 11 bases from V and 6 bases from J; junction bases left unmatched: 8. CDR3 length equals 15 residues. The germline V gene encodes CDR1 SNHLY and CDR2 FYNNEI. CDR3 sequence reads: CALRGGLAGGNEQFF. The part of the CDR3 DNA that was read is TGTGCCTTGAGGGGGGGACTAGCGGGAGGCAATGAG.

In its sample, this clone was seen many times. The sequenced fragment ends 3 residues before the CDR3 boundary, so the rest is inferred from the germline J gene. V and J are TRBV4-1 and TRBJ1-1; 10 positions agree with TRBD1. Looked up from germline, CDR1 is MGHRA and CDR2 is YSYEKL. Trimming removed 2 bases from V and 4 bases from J; junction bases left unmatched: 7. The CDR3 is 16 amino acids. The CDR3 bases that were read are TGCGCCAGCAGCCAATCTGACAGGGGGCTGAGCACTGAA. It codes for CASSQSDRGLSTE. The full CDR3 sequence reads CASSQSDRGLSTEAFF.

This clone came up many times. Compared with germline, one end of the junction differs, possibly owing to a read error. The read comes to an end 3 residues before the CDR3 does, leaving the germline J gene to fill in the end. The rearrangement links TRBV7-7 to TRBJ2-1; D is perhaps TRBD1 (6 bases). Germline V CDR1 and CDR2: SSHAT, FNYEAQ (reference sequence). This CDR3 has 12 amino acids. CDR3 DNA, as far as it was read: TGTGCTAGCAGCCCACAGGGTAATGAG. It is translated as CASSPQGNE. The CDR3, in full, reads CASSPQGNEQFF.

This clone came up many times. The sequenced CDR3 bases are TGCGCCAGCAGCCACACAGGGGTAGGGGAAAAA. As protein: CASSHTGVGEK. The full CDR3 protein is CASSHTGVGEKLFF. The chain couples TRBV4-1 to TRBJ1-4; 7 bases fit TRBD1. The CDR3 end lies 3 residues beyond the end of the read and is filled in from the germline J gene. The trim removed 3 bases at V and 8 bases at J, leaving 6 bases unmatched. The CDR3 is 14 residues long. The V gene's germline CDR1 is MGHRA and CDR2 YSYEKL.